A single sample is the source of the 12 T cell receptor beta chains below, sequenced in a study of T-cell reconstitution after alpha-beta-depleted transplantation in children. As it was prepared, the TCRbeta library received unique molecular identifiers. TCRdb reanalysed the PCR reads using MiXCR and keeps one entry per CDR3 protein. This repertoire shows under 85,000 distinct CDR3 sequences, around 18% found once; its top ten account for approximately 51%. The source was PBMCs, mostly from graft donor cells, collected 360 days after TCRalphabeta/CD19-depleted stem cell transplant. The receptor source for this set is a male patient aged 2-15 years who had a stem cell transplant for acute lymphoblastic leukemia, so the T cells may come from the graft donor.

This clonotype has ten or more counts. The rearrangement joins TRBV20-1 to TRBJ2-2; 10 bases match TRBD1. The CDR3 runs to 15 residues. Germline CDR1 and CDR2: DFQATT and SNEGSKA (reference sequence). V trimming: 1 base; J trimming: 4 bases; junction bases outside the gene matches: 3. The CDR3 spells CSARGQGAFTGELFF. CDR3 sequence (DNA): TGCAGTGCTAGAGGACAGGGGGCGTTCACCGGGGAGCTGTTTTTT.

This chain connects TRBV11-3 to TRBJ2-5; 8 positions agree with TRBD1. Germline loops: CDR1 SGHNT, CDR2 YENEEA. Unmatched junction bases numbered 6, after V lost 1 base and J lost 5 bases. This CDR3 region has 15 residues. This CDR3 reads CASSLGDRGFETQYF. DNA of the CDR3: TGTGCCAGCAGCTTAGGTGACAGGGGTTTTGAGACCCAGTACTTC. The full variable domain, rest sourced from reference TRBV11-3 and TRBJ2-5, is EAGVVQSPRYKIIEKKQPVAFWCNPISGHNTLYWYLQNLGQGPELLIRYENEEAVDDSQLPKDRFSAERLKGVDSTLKIQPAELGDSAVYLCASSLGDRGFETQYFGPGTRLLVL.

This clonotype was counted many times. The chain couples TRBV12-3 or TRBV12-4 to TRBJ1-2; TRBD1 agrees at 8 bases. V shed 6 bases and J 4 bases; nucleotides not matched to a gene: 10. CDR3 length equals 15 residues. The CDR3 sequence is CASRERQGAGYGYTF. For the CDR3, the DNA is TGTGCCAGCAGAGAACGTCAGGGGGCTGGCTATGGCTACACCTTC.

This clonotype has just a few counts. The rearrangement joins TRBV2 to TRBJ2-3, with no clear D. Germline CDR1 is SNHLY and CDR2 is FYNNEI. This CDR3 comprises 16 residues. V lost 7 bases and J lost 4, with 21 bases in between. The DNA for the CDR3 is TGTGCCAGCAAAAAGACCTTGGCTAGTCGAGCAGATACGCAGTATTTT. Its translation: CASKKTLASRADTQYF.

This clonotype appeared a few times. The rearrangement links TRBV6-1 to TRBJ2-5; D is uncertain. V was clipped by 7 bases and J by 1 base, with 4 bases between them. CDR3 length: 11 amino acids. Germline loops: CDR1 MNHNS, CDR2 SASEGT. This CDR3 is CASTFQETQYF. The CDR3 DNA sequence: TGTGCCAGCACCTTCCAAGAGACCCAGTACTTC.

This chain connects TRBV5-6 to TRBJ2-3, with D perhaps being TRBD1 or TRBD2 (5 bases each). From germline, CDR1 is SGHDT and CDR2 YYEEEE. The CDR3 contains 12 residues. Trimming pared 0 bases from V and 14 bases from J, leaving 13 bases between. Here the CDR3 DNA reads TGTGCCAGCAGCTTGGCCCTCGGGACGGGGTATTTT. It codes for CASSLALGTGYF.

The chain recombines TRBV12-3 or TRBV12-4 with TRBJ2-1, with D possibly TRBD1 on 5 matching bases. The CDR3 sequence is 13 residues long. V gave up 5 bases and J gave up 4 bases, with 9 bases separating them. This chain's CDR3 is CASSPRQYNEQFF. CDR3 nucleotide sequence: TGTGCCAGCAGTCCCCGACAGTACAATGAGCAGTTCTTC.

This sequence joins TRBV12-3 or TRBV12-4 and TRBJ2-7, with 7 bases lining up with TRBD2. The CDR3 is 15 residues long. J gave up 0 bases and V 6 bases, and 8 bases lay outside the gene matches. CDR3 in amino acids: CASSPTSVSSYEQYF. As DNA, the CDR3 is TGTGCCAGCAGCCCAACTAGCGTAAGCTCCTACGAGCAGTACTTC.

At least ten counts were recorded for this clonotype. The chain combines TRBV7-8 with TRBJ2-2; TRBD1 might be the D (6 bases). CDR1 is SGHVS and CDR2 is FQNEAQ in the germline V gene. This CDR3 spans 17 amino acids. V lost 5 bases and J lost 0, with 16 bases in between. CDR3 sequence reads: CASSRRQGTPNTGELFF. As DNA, the CDR3 is TGTGCCAGCAGCCGCCGGCAGGGGACACCGAACACCGGGGAGCTGTTTTTT.

This chain uses TRBV7-2 with TRBJ2-7, with 9 nucleotides matching TRBD1. With V trimmed by 3 bases and J by 6 bases, 6 bases remained unmatched. Germline V CDR1 and CDR2: SGHTA, FQGNSA. The CDR3 runs 14 residues. The CDR3 is CASSFGQGPFEQYF. In DNA, the CDR3 is TGTGCCAGCAGCTTTGGACAGGGGCCGTTCGAGCAGTACTTC.

The V gene is TRBV24-1, the J gene TRBJ2-5; the D call may be TRBD1 or TRBD2 (7 bases each). V shed 5 bases and J shed 4 bases, with 16 bases lying between them. The CDR3 is 15 amino acids. Germline loops: CDR1 KGHDR, CDR2 SFDVKD. CDR3 in DNA: TGTGCCACCAGTGTCAGGGGGGGGGCCCGAGAGACCCAGTACTTC. This codes for CATSVRGGARETQYF.

The sample holds a few counts of this clonotype. The chain employs TRBV11-1 and TRBJ2-4, with 8 bases lining up with TRBD2. Germline V gives CDR1 SGHAT, CDR2 FQDESV (reference sequence). CDR3 length: 17 amino acids. With 2 bases clipped from V and 1 base from J, the junction kept 7 bases outside the gene matches. The CDR3 bases are TGTGCCAGCAGCTTACGGGAGGGCCCTCGGGCCAAAAACATTCAGTACTTC. Protein: CASSLREGPRAKNIQYF. Supplemented by reference TRBV11-1 and TRBJ2-4, the full variable domain reads EAEVAQSPRYKITEKSQAVAFWCDPISGHATLYWYRQILGQGPELLVQFQDESVVDDSQLPKDRFSAERLKGVDSTLKIQPAELGDSAMYLCASSLREGPRAKNIQYFGAGTRLSVL.